The clone carrying this T cell receptor (beta chain) was recorded many times. This record comes from a study of early T cells in non-severe SARS-CoV-2 infection. The CDR3 runs to 18 residues. Germline V CDR1 and CDR2: SEHNR, FQNEAQ (reference sequence). Trimming pared 5 bases from V and 0 bases from J, leaving 20 bases between. TCRdb reprocessed the 5' RACE reads with MiXCR, giving one entry per CDR3 protein. The sample lists around 56,000 distinct CDR3 sequences; 7.7% were seen once. Sequenced here: whole blood, sampled at baseline. The source of this sequence is an adult who was a healthcare worker with PCR-confirmed SARS-CoV-2 infection or an uninfected control (not recorded which). The rearrangement links TRBV7-9 to TRBJ2-4; D may match TRBD1 or TRBD2 (6 bases each). CDR3: CASSPGANSELAKNIQYF. The CDR3 DNA follows: TGTGCCAGCAGCCCGGGGGCTAACAGCGAGCTAGCCAAAAACATTCAGTACTTC.